These 19 T cell receptor beta chains were sequenced from one sample in a study of T cells in localized non-small cell lung cancer (dated by TCRdb to the early 2020s). The library was generated by the immunoSEQ multiplex PCR assay. TCRdb obtained this table from immuneACCESS and retained in-frame rearrangements with V and J assigned. These tables miss some clones; where compared with another copy, unresolved V genes account for less than half of the shortfall, and the remainder is unexplained. The sample yields some 28,000 clones; around nine tenths were counted once. The top ten constitute roughly 2.9% of the sample. The sample consisted of peripheral blood, taken before any cancer treatment. Source of these receptors: a woman aged 18-49 years with stage I lung adenocarcinoma.

The chain recombines TRBV5-4 with TRBJ2-7; D might be TRBD2 (6 bases). From germline, CDR1 is SGHNT and CDR2 YYREEE (reference sequence). V was trimmed by 0 bases and J by 3 bases, leaving 22 bases between them. CDR3 length: 18 amino acids. The CDR3 sequence: CASSLGGLAGGIGYEQYF. The CDR3 DNA is TGTGCCAGCAGCTTGGGAGGCCTTGCGGGCGGGATCGGCTACGAGCAGTACTTC.

V is TRBV25-1 and J is TRBJ1-1; tentatively, D is TRBD1 (6 bases). CDR3 length: 16 residues. V lost 2 bases to trimming and J lost 0 bases, with 13 bases between them. The germline CDR1 and CDR2 sequences are MGHDK and SYGVNS. The CDR3 DNA sequence: TGTGCCAGCAGTGAAGTCGGGACAACAATGAACACTGAAGCTTTCTTT. Its protein is CASSEVGTTMNTEAFF. The full variable domain, in which reference TRBV25-1 and TRBJ1-1 provide the parts outside the CDR3, is EADIYQTPRYLVIGTGKKITLECSQTMGHDKMYWYQQDPGMELHLIHYSYGVNSTEKGDLSSESTVSRIRTEHFPLTLESARPSHTSQYLCASSEVGTTMNTEAFFGQGTRLTVV.

CDR3 residues: CASSQAPPRQANTDTQYF. In DNA form, the CDR3 reads TGCGCCAGCAGCCAAGCCCCGCCCCGACAGGCAAACACAGATACGCAGTATTTT. The J gene is TRBJ2-3, the V gene TRBV4-1, with D possibly being TRBD1 (6 bases). The CDR3 extends over 18 amino acids. Per the germline V gene, CDR1 is MGHRA and CDR2 is YSYEKL. The germline V and J ends were trimmed by 1 base and 2 bases, with 19 bases remaining between them.

The V gene is TRBV10-1, the J gene TRBJ2-5; no reliable D call. The germline V gene has CDR1 WNHNN and CDR2 SYGVQD (reference sequence). This CDR3 is 14 amino acids long. V lost 0 bases and J lost 2, with 7 bases in between. CDR3 residues: CASSESGQQETQYF. The DNA of the CDR3 is TGCGCCAGCAGTGAGTCTGGGCAGCAAGAGACCCAGTACTTC.

There are a few counts of this clone. The chain combines TRBV6-4 with TRBJ1-1; possibly TRBD1 for D (5 bases). The germline V gene encodes CDR1 MRHNA and CDR2 SNTAGT. This CDR3 has 14 residues. Trimming pared 0 bases from V and 2 bases from J, leaving 7 bases between. DNA for the CDR3: TGTGCCAGCAGTGACTCGACAGTTAACACTGAAGCTTTCTTT. Translating it yields CASSDSTVNTEAFF.

This clone was seen a few times. V and J are TRBV5-1 and TRBJ2-7; the match to TRBD1 covers 10 bases. V dropped 3 bases and J dropped 3; count of bases not matched to a gene: 6. The germline CDR1 and CDR2 sequences are SGHRS and YFSETQ. CDR3 length: 15 amino acids. DNA for the CDR3: TGCGCCAGCAGCTACCGGGACAGGGGTGTCTACGAGCAGTACTTC. This encodes CASSYRDRGVYEQYF.

This clone was recorded once. J is TRBJ2-3 and V is TRBV30; the match to TRBD2 covers 16 bases. With V trimmed by 4 bases and J by 3 bases, 4 bases remained unmatched. Per germline, CDR1 GTSNPN and CDR2 SVGIG (reference sequence). The CDR3 is 16 residues long. The CDR3 coding sequence is TGTGCCTGGACCCCGGGACTAGCGGGGGGGACAGATACGCAGTATTTT. Protein sequence: CAWTPGLAGGTDTQYF.

This chain uses TRBV7-2 with TRBJ1-3, with no clear D. Germline lookup yields CDR1 SGHTA and CDR2 FQGNSA. Trimming removed 3 bases from V and 6 bases from J, with 9 bases in between. The CDR3 consists of 13 residues. CDR3 in DNA: TGTGCCAGCAGCTTTCGGTGGGAAAACACCATATATTTT. Translation: CASSFRWENTIYF.

V and J are TRBV11-3 and TRBJ2-5, with TRBD2 matching over 12 bases. With V trimmed by 4 bases and J by 3 bases, 0 bases remained unmatched. This CDR3 has 14 residues. Germline V gene lookup returns CDR1 SGHNT and CDR2 YENEEA. In DNA form, the CDR3 reads TGTGCCAGCAGCTGGACTAGCGGGGAAGAGACCCAGTACTTC. It is translated as CASSWTSGEETQYF.

The chain carries TRBV7-9 and TRBJ1-3, with D possibly matching TRBD1 (5 bases). Germline V lookup: CDR1 SEHNR, CDR2 FQNEAQ (reference sequence). There are 18 residues in the CDR3. V lost 8 bases to trimming and J lost 0 bases, with 23 bases between them. Written as DNA, the CDR3 is TGTGCCAGCCGTCTGGAGGGACGGCCGACCTTCTCTGGAAACACCATATATTTT. Translating gives CASRLEGRPTFSGNTIYF. The full variable domain, its missing parts supplied by reference TRBV7-9 and TRBJ1-3, is DTGVSQNPRHKITKRGQNVTFRCDPISEHNRLYWYRQTLGQGPEFLTYFQNEAQLEKSRLLSDRFSAERPKGSFSTLEIQRTEQGDSAMYLCASRLEGRPTFSGNTIYFGEGSWLTVV.

The rearrangement links TRBV6-1 to TRBJ2-3; the match to TRBD2 covers 9 bases. The V gene's germline CDR1 is MNHNS and CDR2 SASEGT. This CDR3 contains 15 residues. V lost 6 bases, J lost 2 bases, and 6 bases stayed unmatched. The CDR3 sequence is CASSDIAGVTDTQYF. The CDR3, as DNA: TGTGCCAGCAGCGACATAGCGGGGGTCACAGATACGCAGTATTTT.

The gene calls are TRBV5-1 and TRBJ1-1; 8 bases are a match to TRBD1. Germline CDR1 reads SGHRS; CDR2 reads YFSETQ. Losses at the gene ends were 1 base for V and 6 bases for J; bases not matched to a gene: 11. This CDR3 comprises 16 residues. The CDR3 coding sequence is TGCGCCAGCAGCTTGTTTTCAGGGGGCTTGAGCGCTGAAGCTTTCTTT. It translates to CASSLFSGGLSAEAFF.

The V and J genes are TRBV11-2 and TRBJ1-4; perhaps TRBD1 as D (5 bases). The germline V gene has CDR1 SGHAT and CDR2 FQNNGV. Trimming took 3 bases from V and 5 from J, leaving 10 bases between them. The CDR3 has 14 residues. CDR3 sequence: CASSFPGWNEKLFF. For the CDR3, the DNA is TGTGCCAGCAGCTTCCCAGGGTGGAATGAAAAACTGTTTTTT.

This sequence joins TRBV6-1 and TRBJ1-2; 10 bases map to TRBD1. This CDR3 is built from 15 residues. V shed 7 bases, J shed 4 bases, and the junction held 9 bases outside the gene matches. The germline V gene has CDR1 MNHNS and CDR2 SASEGT. The chain's CDR3 is CASILDRGWSYGYTF. The CDR3 DNA sequence: TGTGCCAGCATCTTGGACAGGGGGTGGTCCTATGGCTACACCTTC.

The rearrangement joins TRBV21-1 to TRBJ2-1. TRBV21-1 is tagged as a pseudogene. There are 15 residues in the CDR3. CDR3 nucleotide sequence: TGTGCCAGCAGCAAAGCGGGCGGCTCCTACAATGAGCAGTTCTTC. Translated, it gives CASSKAGGSYNEQFF.

This chain links TRBV9 with TRBJ1-2; TRBD1 might be the D (5 bases). V was trimmed by 0 bases and J by 6 bases, leaving 18 bases between them. The CDR3 has 16 amino acids. The germline gives CDR1 SGDLS, CDR2 YYNGEE. The CDR3 DNA reads TGTGCCAGCAGCGTAGTAGAACAGGCAATTGGTGATGGCTACACCTTC. It encodes CASSVVEQAIGDGYTF.

The chain uses TRBV15 and TRBJ1-1; maybe TRBD1 (6 bases). CDR3 length: 15 amino acids. V dropped 1 base and J dropped 4 bases, with 13 bases sitting between them. The germline V gene has CDR1 LNHNV and CDR2 YYDKDF (reference sequence). The DNA of the CDR3 is TGTGCCACCAGCAGAGGGTCTGGGGGGCTCACTGAAGCTTTCTTT. Its translation is CATSRGSGGLTEAFF.

The table lists this clone with a few counts. The V gene is TRBV28, the J gene TRBJ2-5; 9 positions match TRBD2. The CDR3 covers 19 residues. Losses at the gene ends were 5 bases for V and 1 base for J; bases not matched to a gene: 17. In germline, CDR1 is MDHEN, CDR2 SYDVKM. CDR3: CASSPYNTGTSRSQETQYF. Here the CDR3 DNA reads TGTGCCAGCAGTCCGTACAATACCGGGACTAGCAGAAGCCAAGAGACCCAGTACTTC.

V usage is TRBV5-4 and J usage is TRBJ2-7, with 8 bases lining up with TRBD1. CDR1 is SGHNT and CDR2 is YYREEE in the germline V gene (reference sequence). V lost 4 bases and J lost 6; bases outside the gene matches: 3. The CDR3 has 12 residues. CDR3 DNA sequence: TGTGCCAGCAGCCCGGACAGGGTCGAGCAGTACTTC. Amino acids: CASSPDRVEQYF.